The text below deals with one T cell receptor beta chain. The germline CDR1 and CDR2 sequences are MNHEY and SVGAGI. This CDR3 is 15 amino acids long. The trim removed 7 bases at V and 3 bases at J, leaving 9 bases unmatched. This sample is part of a study of blood T cell repertoires in COVID-19. Background on the study: Sites across the United States, Italy and Spain contributed samples from acute and convalescent COVID-19. From T cells, B-cell-depleted T cells, or PBMCs came the material, which was cDNA or gDNA.

Methods used by the authors: Amplification with reference gene primers provided the estimates of nucleated cell counts. The assay was immunoSEQ multiplex PCR, and TCRdb's table has in-frame clones only and misses some. V, J and clone size are taken as reported in that table, and D and trimming were inferred from the DNA itself. The table shows 85,000 to 110,000 clones, with over 85% occurring only once. The TCR originated in an elderly woman in a cohort sampled during active COVID-19. V is TRBV6-5 and J is TRBJ2-1, with 7 bases aligning to TRBD1. The sample taken for sequencing was peripheral blood. CDR3 nucleotide sequence: TGTGCCAGCACCAGGGGGTCGGTTTACTACAATGAGCAGTTCTTC. Translation: CASTRGSVYYNEQFF.